This T cell receptor (beta chain) is from a study of memory CD4+ T cells and cytomegalovirus serostatus. Turning to the study itself: Healthy Belgian adult donors included several CMV-positive and 24 CMV-negative people. Whole-study findings and limits: Suggested: most of the CMV-linked TCR signature lies in CD4+ memory cells.

Single viable CD3+CD4+CD8-CD45RO+ cells were sorted as the memory CD4+ T cells. Trimming removed 4 bases at V and 2 bases at J, with 8 bases between. The CDR3 extends over 13 amino acids. The germline V gene has CDR1 LNHDA and CDR2 SQIVND (reference sequence). A note on this clone: Its specificity is not known.

Original processing notes: After removing out-of-frame reads, 2.3 million or so distinct TCRbeta sequences remained. Repertoires were generated with immunoSEQ multiplex PCR, while TCRdb's copy carries only in-frame clones and drops some. The D gene and trimming were derived from the DNA, and the V and J assignments and clone size from that table. The sample has around 53,000 clones; around 80% are singletons. The chain has TRBV19 and TRBJ1-1; D uncertain. The receptor was isolated from an adult in good health and CMV-seropositive. Sequenced material: memory CD4+ T cells from blood. CDR3 DNA sequence: TGTGCCAGTAGTACTCGGGAAAACACTGAAGCTTTCTTT. This sequence encodes CASSTRENTEAFF.